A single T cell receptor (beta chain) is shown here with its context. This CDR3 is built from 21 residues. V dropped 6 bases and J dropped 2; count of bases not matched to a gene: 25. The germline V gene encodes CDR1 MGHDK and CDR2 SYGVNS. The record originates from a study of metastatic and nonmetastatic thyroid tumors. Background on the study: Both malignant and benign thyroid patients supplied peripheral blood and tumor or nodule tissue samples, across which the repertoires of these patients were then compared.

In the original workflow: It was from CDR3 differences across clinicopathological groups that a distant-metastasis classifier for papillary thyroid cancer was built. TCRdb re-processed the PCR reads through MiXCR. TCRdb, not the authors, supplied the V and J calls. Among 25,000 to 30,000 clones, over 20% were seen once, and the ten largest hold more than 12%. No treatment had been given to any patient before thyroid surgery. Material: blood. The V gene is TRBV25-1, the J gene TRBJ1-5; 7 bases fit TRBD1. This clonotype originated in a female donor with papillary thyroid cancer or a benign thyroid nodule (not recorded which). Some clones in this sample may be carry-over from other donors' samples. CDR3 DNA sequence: TGTGCCAGCAGCCCTCCTATGGGTCAGGGGGTCACTCGGCTAGGCAATCAGCCCCAGCATTTT. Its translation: CASSPPMGQGVTRLGNQPQHF. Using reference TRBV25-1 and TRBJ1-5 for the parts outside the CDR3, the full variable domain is EADIYQTPRYLVIGTGKKITLECSQTMGHDKMYWYQQDPGMELHLIHYSYGVNSTEKGDLSSESTVSRIRTEHFPLTLESARPSHTSQYLCASSPPMGQGVTRLGNQPQHFGDGTRLSIL.